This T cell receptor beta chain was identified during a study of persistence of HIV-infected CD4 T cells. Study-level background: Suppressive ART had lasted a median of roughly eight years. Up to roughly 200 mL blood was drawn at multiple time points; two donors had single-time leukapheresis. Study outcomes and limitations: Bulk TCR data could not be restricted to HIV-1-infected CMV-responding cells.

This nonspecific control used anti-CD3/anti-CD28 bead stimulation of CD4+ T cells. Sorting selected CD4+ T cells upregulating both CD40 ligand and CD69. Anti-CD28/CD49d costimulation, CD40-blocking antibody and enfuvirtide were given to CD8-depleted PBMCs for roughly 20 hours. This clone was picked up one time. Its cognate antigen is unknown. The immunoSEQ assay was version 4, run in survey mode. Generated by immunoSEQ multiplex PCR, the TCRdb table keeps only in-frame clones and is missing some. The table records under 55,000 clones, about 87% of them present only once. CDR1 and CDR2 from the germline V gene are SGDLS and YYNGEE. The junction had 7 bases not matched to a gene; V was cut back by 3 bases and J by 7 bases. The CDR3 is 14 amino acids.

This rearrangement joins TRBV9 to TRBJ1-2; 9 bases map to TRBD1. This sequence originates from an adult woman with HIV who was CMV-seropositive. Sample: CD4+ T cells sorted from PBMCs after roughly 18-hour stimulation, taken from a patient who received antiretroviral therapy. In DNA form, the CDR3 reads TGTGCCAGCAGCGCCGGGACAGGGACTGTTGGCTACACCTTC. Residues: CASSAGTGTVGYTF.